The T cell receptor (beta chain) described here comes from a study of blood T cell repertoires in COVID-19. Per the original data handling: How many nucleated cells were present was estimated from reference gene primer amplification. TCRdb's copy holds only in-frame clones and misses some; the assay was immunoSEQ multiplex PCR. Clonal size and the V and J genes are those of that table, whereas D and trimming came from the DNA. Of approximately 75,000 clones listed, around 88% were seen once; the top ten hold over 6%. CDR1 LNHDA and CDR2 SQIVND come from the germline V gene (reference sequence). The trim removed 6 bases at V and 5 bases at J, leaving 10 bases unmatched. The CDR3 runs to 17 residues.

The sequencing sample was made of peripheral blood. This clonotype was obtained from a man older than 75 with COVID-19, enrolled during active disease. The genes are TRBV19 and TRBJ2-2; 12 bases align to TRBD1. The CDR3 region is CASRKGTGGAGTGELFF. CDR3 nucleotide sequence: TGTGCCAGTAGAAAAGGGACAGGGGGCGCGGGGACCGGGGAGCTGTTTTTT.